This TCR beta chain originates from a study of identifying expanded T cells in peripheral blood. During the collection period, no donor immune events like infections were recorded. Comment on this clone: No antigen is known for it.

The table came from immunoSEQ multiplex PCR; TCRdb's copy has only in-frame clones and leaves some out. The sample contains 70,000 to 95,000 clones, almost 90% of which appear only once. Study-level findings and limits: Across healthy donors, higher total template counts meant significantly greater approximately two-week count variance. Differentially abundant clones: roughly 1.2 between replicates, about 17 at about two weeks, less than 20 at four.

Germline lookup yields CDR1 MGHDK and CDR2 SYGVNS. The CDR3 spans 15 residues. The V gene lost 4 bases and the J gene lost 8 bases, with 20 bases spanning the gap. The material sequenced was blood. The sequence was obtained from a person aged 18 to 75 in good health. The V call is TRBV25-1, the J call TRBJ1-2; maybe TRBD1 (6 bases). The CDR3 nucleotides read TGTGCCAGCAGTGGCCGGGACGTCGTAAGGGGGGGCTACACCTTC. Protein sequence: CASSGRDVVRGGYTF.